This TCR beta chain was documented in a study of shared clonotypes between healthy human individuals. Broader study findings: Clonotypes shared by all four sorted-subset donors had higher generation probabilities than non-shared clonotypes. Relative to memory subsets, naive subsets generally showed larger estimated richness. In the sorted subsets, rarefaction showed sequencing was incomplete despite large depth.

Trimming removed 5 bases from V and 7 bases from J; junction bases left unmatched: 14. Germline V gene sequence: CDR1 SGHTA, CDR2 FQGNSA. This CDR3 is 15 amino acids long. Negatively enriched CD4+ T cells were divided by CD45RA into naive and memory. Points on this clone: Its antigen is undetermined.

The data were produced by immunoSEQ multiplex PCR, yet TCRdb's version contains in-frame clones alone and is incomplete. The sample carries about 2.3 million clones, 85% to 95% recorded once. Sequenced material: naive CD4+ T cells from PBMCs. Subset given: CD45RA+ positively selected. V usage is TRBV7-2 and J usage is TRBJ2-7, with TRBD2 matching 7 bases. The clonotype was recovered from a man aged 18 to 29 in good health. Some clones in this sample may be carry-over from other donors' samples. The chain's CDR3 is CASSPGSGTPLEQYF. CDR3 DNA: TGTGCCAGCAGCCCAGGCAGCGGGACCCCTCTAGAGCAGTACTTC.